Sequencing of this T cell receptor (beta chain) was carried out in a study of beta chain features in type 1 diabetes. This clone was recorded a few times. The sequenced template was cDNA made from the entire isolated RNA. Method: immunoSEQ multiplex PCR; TCRdb's copy keeps in-frame clones and lacks some. This table holds 400,000 to 450,000 clones, about 15% found once. The germline V gene encodes CDR1 SGHTA and CDR2 FQGNSA. The CDR3 is 15 amino acids. Trimming cost V 5 bases and J 0 bases; bases outside gene matches: 6. The V gene is TRBV7-2, the J gene TRBJ2-7, with 8 bases identical to TRBD2. The sequenced sample was naive CD4+ T cells from blood. This TCR derives from a man aged 25 to 40 in good health. The CDR3 DNA sequence: TGTGCCAGCAGCATATCCGGGACTAGCTCCTACGAGCAGTACTTC. Its protein is CASSISGTSSYEQYF.